The clone carrying this T cell receptor beta chain was observed at least ten times. What it binds is not known. Using RNA transcripts as the source, TCR beta CDR3 regions were amplified. Carried out on the TCR CDR3, a first-round RT-PCR used the HTBI primer set. One entry per CDR3 protein, called by TCRdb with MiXCR from the multiplex PCR reads. The sample consists of 200,000 to 300,000 distinct CDR3 sequences, about 24% of them appearing once. Disease lasting under 3 months, a NOSPECS grade of at least 4, and a Clinical Activity Score of at least 3 were features of the ophthalmopathy patients. The CDR3 spans 14 residues. CDR1 is SGHVS and CDR2 is FQNEAQ in the germline V gene. With V trimmed by 6 bases and J by 3 bases, 7 bases remained unmatched. This entry belongs to a study of T cells in Graves' hyperthyroidism and ophthalmopathy. Broader study findings: In validation, the model predicted ophthalmopathy. These predictions came a median around 5.9 months before onset.

The source material was blood. The V call is TRBV7-8, the J call TRBJ2-7, with 8 bases matching TRBD1. This TCR was recovered from a woman aged 40 to 49 with Graves' ophthalmopathy. The CDR3 region is CASRPSGGNYEQYF. CDR3 in DNA: TGTGCCAGCAGGCCGTCAGGGGGCAACTACGAGCAGTACTTC.